This T cell receptor beta chain is drawn from a study of T cells after somatic rescue of genetic block. This clone was detected once. Produced via immunoSEQ multiplex PCR; TCRdb's table is partial and in-frame only. This sample yields 110,000 or so clones, of which just over 90% are seen a single time; approximately 1.3% belongs to the top ten. V gave up 7 bases and J gave up 1 base; unmatched junction bases: 13. Germline CDR1 is SQVTM and CDR2 is ANQGSEA. The CDR3 sequence is 17 residues long. The receptor's source is a woman aged 18-35 years. The chain has TRBV29-1 and TRBJ2-1; TRBD2 matches 10 bases. What was sequenced was peripheral blood mononuclear cells (PBMCs). CDR3 region: CSAQGFSSGGSYNEQFF. The CDR3 DNA sequence: TGCAGCGCCCAGGGTTTTAGTAGCGGGGGGTCCTACAATGAGCAGTTCTTC.